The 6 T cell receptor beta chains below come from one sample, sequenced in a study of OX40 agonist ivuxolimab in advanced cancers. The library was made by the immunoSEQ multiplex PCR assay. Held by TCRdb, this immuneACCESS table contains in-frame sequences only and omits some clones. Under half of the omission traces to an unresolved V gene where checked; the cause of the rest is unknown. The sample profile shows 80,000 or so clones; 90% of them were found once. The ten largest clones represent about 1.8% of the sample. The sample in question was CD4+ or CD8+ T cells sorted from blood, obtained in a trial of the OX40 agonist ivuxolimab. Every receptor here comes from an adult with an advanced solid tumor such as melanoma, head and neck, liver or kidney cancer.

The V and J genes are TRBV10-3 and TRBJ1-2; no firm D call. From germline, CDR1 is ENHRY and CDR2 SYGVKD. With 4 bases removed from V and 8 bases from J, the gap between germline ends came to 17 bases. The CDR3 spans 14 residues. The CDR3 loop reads CAISGEATIEGYTF. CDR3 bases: TGTGCCATCAGTGGGGAGGCTACTATCGAGGGCTACACCTTC.

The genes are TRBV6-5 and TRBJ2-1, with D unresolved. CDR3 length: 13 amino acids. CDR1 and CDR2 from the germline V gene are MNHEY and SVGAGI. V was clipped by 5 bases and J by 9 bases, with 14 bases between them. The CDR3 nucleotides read TGTGCCAGCAGTGAAGACGAAAGGCGTGAGCAGTTCTTC. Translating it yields CASSEDERREQFF.

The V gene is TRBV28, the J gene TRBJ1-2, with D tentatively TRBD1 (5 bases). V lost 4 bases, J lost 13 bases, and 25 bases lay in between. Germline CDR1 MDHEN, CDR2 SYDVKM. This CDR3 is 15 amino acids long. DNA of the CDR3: TGTGCCAGCAGTTCGTGGGCGAACGGAGGGACGGTATGCACCTTC. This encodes CASSSWANGGTVCTF.

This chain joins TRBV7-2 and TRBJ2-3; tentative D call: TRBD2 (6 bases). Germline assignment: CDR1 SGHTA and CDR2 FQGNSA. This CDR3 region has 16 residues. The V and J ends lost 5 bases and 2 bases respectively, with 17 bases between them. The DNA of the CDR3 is TGTGCCAGCAGCCCGGGTAGCGGAGCGTACACAGATACGCAGTATTTT. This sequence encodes CASSPGSGAYTDTQYF.

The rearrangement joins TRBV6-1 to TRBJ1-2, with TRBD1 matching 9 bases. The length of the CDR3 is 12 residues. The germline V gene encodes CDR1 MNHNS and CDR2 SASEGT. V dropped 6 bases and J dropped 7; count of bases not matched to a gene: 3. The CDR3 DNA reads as TGTGCCAGCAGAGGGGACAGGGCTGGCTACACCTTC. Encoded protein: CASRGDRAGYTF.

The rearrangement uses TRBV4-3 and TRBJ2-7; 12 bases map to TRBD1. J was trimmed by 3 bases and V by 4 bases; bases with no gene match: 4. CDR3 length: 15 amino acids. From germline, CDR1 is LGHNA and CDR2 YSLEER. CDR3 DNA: TGCGCCAGCAGCCGCGGGGACAGGGGGCTCTACGAGCAGTACTTC. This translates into CASSRGDRGLYEQYF.